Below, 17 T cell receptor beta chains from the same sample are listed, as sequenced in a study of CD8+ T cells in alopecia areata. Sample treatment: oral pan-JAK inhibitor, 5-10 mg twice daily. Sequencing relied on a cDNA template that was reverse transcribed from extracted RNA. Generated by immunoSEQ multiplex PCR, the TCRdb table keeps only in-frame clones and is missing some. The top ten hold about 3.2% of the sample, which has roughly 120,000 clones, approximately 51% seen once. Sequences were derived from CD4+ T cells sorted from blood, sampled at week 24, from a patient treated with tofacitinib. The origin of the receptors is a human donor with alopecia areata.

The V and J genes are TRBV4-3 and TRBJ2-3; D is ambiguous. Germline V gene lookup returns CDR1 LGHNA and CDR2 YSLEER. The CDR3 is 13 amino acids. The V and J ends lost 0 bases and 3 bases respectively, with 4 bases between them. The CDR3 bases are TGCGCCAGCAGCCAAGAACGAACAGATACGCAGTATTTT. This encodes CASSQERTDTQYF.

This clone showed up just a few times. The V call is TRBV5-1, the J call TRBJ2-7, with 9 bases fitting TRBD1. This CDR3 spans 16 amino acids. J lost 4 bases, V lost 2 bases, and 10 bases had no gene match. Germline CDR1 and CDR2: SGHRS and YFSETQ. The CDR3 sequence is CASSFAGTGIAYEQYF. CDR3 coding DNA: TGCGCCAGCAGCTTTGCCGGGACAGGGATCGCTTACGAGCAGTACTTC.

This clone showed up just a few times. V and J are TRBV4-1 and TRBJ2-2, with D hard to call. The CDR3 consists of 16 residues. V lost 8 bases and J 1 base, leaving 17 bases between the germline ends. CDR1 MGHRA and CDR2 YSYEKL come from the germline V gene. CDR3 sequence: CASRTGTQRNTGELFF. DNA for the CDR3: TGCGCCAGCCGCACTGGAACTCAACGGAACACCGGGGAGCTGTTTTTT.

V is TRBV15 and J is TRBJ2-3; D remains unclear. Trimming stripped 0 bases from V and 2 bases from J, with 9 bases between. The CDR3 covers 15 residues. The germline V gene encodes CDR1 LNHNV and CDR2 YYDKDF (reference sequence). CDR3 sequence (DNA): TGTGCCACCAGCAGAGATTCGGTGCTCACAGATACGCAGTATTTT. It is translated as CATSRDSVLTDTQYF.

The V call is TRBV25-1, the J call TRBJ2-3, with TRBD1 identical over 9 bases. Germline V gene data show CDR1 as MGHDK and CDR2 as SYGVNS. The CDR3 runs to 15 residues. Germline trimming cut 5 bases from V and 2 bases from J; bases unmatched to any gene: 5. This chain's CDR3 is CASSLGDRDTDTQYF. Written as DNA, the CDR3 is TGTGCCAGCAGTCTGGGGGACAGGGACACAGATACGCAGTATTTT. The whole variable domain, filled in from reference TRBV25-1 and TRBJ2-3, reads EADIYQTPRYLVIGTGKKITLECSQTMGHDKMYWYQQDPGMELHLIHYSYGVNSTEKGDLSSESTVSRIRTEHFPLTLESARPSHTSQYLCASSLGDRDTDTQYFGPGTRLTVL.

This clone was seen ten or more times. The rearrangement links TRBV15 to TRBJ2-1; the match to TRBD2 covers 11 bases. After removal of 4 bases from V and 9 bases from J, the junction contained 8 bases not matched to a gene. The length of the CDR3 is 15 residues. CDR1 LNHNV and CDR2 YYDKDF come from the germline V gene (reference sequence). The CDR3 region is CATSTASGGKSEQFF. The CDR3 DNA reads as TGTGCCACCAGCACGGCTAGCGGGGGGAAGAGTGAGCAGTTCTTC. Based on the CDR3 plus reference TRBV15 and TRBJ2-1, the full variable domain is DAMVIQNPRYQVTQFGKPVTLSCSQTLNHNVMYWYQQKSSQAPKLLFHYYDKDFNNEADTPDNFQSRRPNTSFCFLDIRSPGLGDTAMYLCATSTASGGKSEQFFGPGTRLTVL.

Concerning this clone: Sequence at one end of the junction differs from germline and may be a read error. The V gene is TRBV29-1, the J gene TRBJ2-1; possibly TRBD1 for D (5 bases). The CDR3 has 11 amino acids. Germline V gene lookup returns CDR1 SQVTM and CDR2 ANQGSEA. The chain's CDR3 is CSVDAWGPPVF. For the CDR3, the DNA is TGCAGCGTTGATGCGTGGGGCCCCCCGGTCTTC.

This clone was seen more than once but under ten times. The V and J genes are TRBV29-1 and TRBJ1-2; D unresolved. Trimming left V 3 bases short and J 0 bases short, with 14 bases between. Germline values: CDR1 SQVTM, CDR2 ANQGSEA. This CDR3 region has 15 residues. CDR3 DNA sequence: TGCAGCGTTGATGCCCGGACCTCCACTAACTATGGCTACACCTTC. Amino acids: CSVDARTSTNYGYTF.

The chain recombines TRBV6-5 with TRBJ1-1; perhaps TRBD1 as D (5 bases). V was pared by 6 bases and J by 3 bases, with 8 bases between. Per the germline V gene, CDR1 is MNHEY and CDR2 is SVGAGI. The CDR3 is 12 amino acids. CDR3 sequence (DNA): TGTGCCAGCAGCCAGGGTTACACTGAAGCTTTCTTT. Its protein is CASSQGYTEAFF.

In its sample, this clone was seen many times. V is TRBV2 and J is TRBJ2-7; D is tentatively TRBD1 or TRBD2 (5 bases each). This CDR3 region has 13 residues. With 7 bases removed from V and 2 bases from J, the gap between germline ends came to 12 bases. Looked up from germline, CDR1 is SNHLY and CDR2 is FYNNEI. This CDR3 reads CASTVGRPYEQYF. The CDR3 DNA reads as TGTGCCAGCACCGTGGGACGCCCCTACGAGCAGTACTTC.

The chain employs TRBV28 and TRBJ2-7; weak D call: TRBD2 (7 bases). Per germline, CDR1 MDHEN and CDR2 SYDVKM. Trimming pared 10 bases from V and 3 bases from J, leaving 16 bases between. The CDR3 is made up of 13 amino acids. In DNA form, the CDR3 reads TGTGCCATCGGCGGGGGCGTCTACTACGAGCAGTACTTC. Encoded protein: CAIGGGVYYEQYF.

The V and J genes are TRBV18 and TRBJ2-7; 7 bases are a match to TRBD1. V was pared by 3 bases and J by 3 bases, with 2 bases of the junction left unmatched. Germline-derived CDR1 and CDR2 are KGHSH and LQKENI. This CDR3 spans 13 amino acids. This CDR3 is CASSPGDSYEQYF. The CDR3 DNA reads TGTGCCAGCTCACCGGGGGACAGCTACGAGCAGTACTTC.

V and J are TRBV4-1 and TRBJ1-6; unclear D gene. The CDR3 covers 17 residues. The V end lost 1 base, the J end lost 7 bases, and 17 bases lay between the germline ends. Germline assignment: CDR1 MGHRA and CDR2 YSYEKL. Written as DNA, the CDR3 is TGCGCCAGCAGCCAAGTAGGGCCCCCGCTACGGAATTCACCCCTCCACTTT. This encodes CASSQVGPPLRNSPLHF.

This chain's CDR3 is CAWRIGQEPFTDTQYF. The CDR3 DNA follows: TGTGCCTGGAGAATCGGACAGGAGCCATTCACAGATACGCAGTATTTT. The genes are TRBV30 and TRBJ2-3; 7 positions match TRBD1. V was pared by 3 bases and J by 2 bases, with 11 bases of the junction left unmatched. Per the germline V gene, CDR1 is GTSNPN and CDR2 is SVGIG (reference sequence). The CDR3 runs 16 residues.

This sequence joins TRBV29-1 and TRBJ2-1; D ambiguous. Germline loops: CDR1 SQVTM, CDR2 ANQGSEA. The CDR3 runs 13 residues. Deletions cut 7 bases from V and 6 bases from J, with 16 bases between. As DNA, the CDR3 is TGCAGCGCCGCTATGAGGTTCGGCAATGAGCAGTTCTTC. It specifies CSAAMRFGNEQFF.

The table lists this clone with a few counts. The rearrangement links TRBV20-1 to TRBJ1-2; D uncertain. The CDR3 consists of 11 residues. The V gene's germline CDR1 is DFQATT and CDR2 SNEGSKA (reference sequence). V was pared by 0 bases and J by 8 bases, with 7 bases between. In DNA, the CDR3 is TGCAGTGCTAGAGATCCGGGCGGCTACACCTTC. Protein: CSARDPGGYTF.

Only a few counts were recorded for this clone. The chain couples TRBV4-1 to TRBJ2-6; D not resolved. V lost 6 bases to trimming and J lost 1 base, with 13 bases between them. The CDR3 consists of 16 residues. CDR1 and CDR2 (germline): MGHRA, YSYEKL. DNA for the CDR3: TGCGCCAGCAGGCACTATTATCCTTCTGGGGCCAACGTCCTGACTTTC. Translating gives CASRHYYPSGANVLTF.